Listed below are T cell receptor beta chains from one sample, sequenced in a study of blood T cell repertoires in COVID-19. Measured with immunoSEQ multiplex PCR; TCRdb has only the in-frame clones, and not every one. The table shows 150,000 to 200,000 clones, with around nine tenths occurring only once. Sequencing was performed on PBMCs or T cells enriched from blood (not recorded which). Receptors originate from a woman aged 18-29 years who had recovered from COVID-19. The CDR3 runs from the conserved cysteine through the conserved F or W. The order of the fields is CDR3 length, D gene, clone size, V gene, J gene, CDR3 protein, CDR3 DNA. The D gene is left open where the match is weak. Clone size, where shown, is once, few, many, or a class for clones that have expanded.

>13|-|-|TRBV10-3|TRBJ2-5
CAISEREQETQYF
TGTGCCATCAGTGAGAGAGAGCAAGAGACCCAGTACTTC
>15|-|once|TRBV13|TRBJ2-7
CASSFKRVFSYEQYF
TGTGCCAGCAGCTTTAAGCGGGTTTTCTCCTACGAGCAGTACTTC
>15|-|few|TRBV5-1|TRBJ2-6
CASSLSHSGANVLTF
TGCGCCAGCAGCTTGTCACACTCTGGGGCCAACGTCCTGACTTTC
>16|TRBD1|-|TRBV27|TRBJ2-2
CASRAGTGIFSGELFF
TGTGCCAGCAGGGCCGGGACAGGGATTTTTAGCGGGGAGCTGTTTTTT
>14|-|-|TRBV28|TRBJ1-1
CASSYREMNTEAFF
TGTGCCAGCAGTTACAGGGAAATGAACACTGAAGCTTTCTTT
>16|TRBD1|few|TRBV6-5|TRBJ2-2
CASSFTGGITSGELFF
TGTGCCAGCAGTTTTACAGGGGGTATTACGTCCGGGGAGCTGTTTTTT
>16|TRBD1|-|TRBV10-3|TRBJ2-2
CAIRDVDRENTGELFF
TGTGCCATCAGAGACGTGGACAGGGAAAACACCGGGGAGCTGTTTTTT
>14|TRBD2|-|TRBV29-1|TRBJ2-1
CSVGGVAGHNEQFF
TGCAGCGTCGGGGGGGTAGCGGGGCACAATGAGCAGTTCTTC
>12|TRBD1|-|TRBV28|TRBJ1-2
CASWGQAYGYTF
TGTGCCAGCTGGGGACAGGCCTATGGCTACACCTTC
>12|-|-|TRBV28|TRBJ1-5
CATTDPNQPQHF
TGTGCCACTACAGATCCCAATCAGCCCCAGCATTTT
>16|TRBD2|-|TRBV7-3|TRBJ2-1
CASSLSSSGSFGEQFF
TGTGCCAGCAGCTTATCCAGTAGCGGGAGTTTCGGTGAGCAGTTCTTC
>15|TRBD1|-|TRBV6-2/TRBV6-3|TRBJ1-2
CASSYGEEGANGYTF
TGTGCCAGCAGTTATGGGGAGGAGGGGGCGAATGGCTACACCTTC
>14|-|once|TRBV5-1|TRBJ2-5
CASSLVLGSETQYF
TGCGCCAGCAGTCTTGTTCTGGGCTCCGAGACCCAGTACTTC
>14|-|-|TRBV10-3|TRBJ2-3
CAISDRGDSDTQYF
TGTGCCATCAGTGACCGCGGGGATTCAGATACGCAGTATTTT
>15|-|few|TRBV7-3|TRBJ1-2
CASSPVGQSPYGYTF
TGTGCCAGCAGCCCGGTAGGACAGTCACCGTATGGCTACACCTTC
>16|-|-|TRBV5-1|TRBJ2-1
CASSWNLVSDGNEQFF
TGCGCCAGCAGCTGGAACCTAGTAAGTGACGGCAATGAGCAGTTCTTC
>14|-|-|TRBV27|TRBJ2-4
CASSFLPGKNIQYF
TGTGCCAGCAGTTTCCTTCCAGGCAAAAACATTCAGTACTTC
>15|TRBD1|-|TRBV27|TRBJ1-1
CASSTLDRANTEAFF
TGTGCCAGCTCTACCCTGGACAGGGCGAACACTGAAGCTTTCTTT
>17|-|-|TRBV5-8|TRBJ2-1
CASSSRLTGPAYNEQFF
TGTGCCAGCAGCTCACGACTAACAGGGCCTGCCTACAATGAGCAGTTCTTC